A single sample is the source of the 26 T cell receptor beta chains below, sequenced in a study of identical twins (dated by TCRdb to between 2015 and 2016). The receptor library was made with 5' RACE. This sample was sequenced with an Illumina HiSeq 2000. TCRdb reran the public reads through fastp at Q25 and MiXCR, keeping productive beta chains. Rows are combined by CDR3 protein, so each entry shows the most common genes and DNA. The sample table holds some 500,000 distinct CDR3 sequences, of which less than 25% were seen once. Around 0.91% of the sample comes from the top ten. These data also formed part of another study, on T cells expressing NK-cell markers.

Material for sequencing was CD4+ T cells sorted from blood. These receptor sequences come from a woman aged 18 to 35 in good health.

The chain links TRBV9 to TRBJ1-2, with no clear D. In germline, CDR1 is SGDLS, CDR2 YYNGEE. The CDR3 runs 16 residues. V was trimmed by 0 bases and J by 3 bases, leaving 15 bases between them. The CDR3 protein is CASSVEPIGEDYGYTF. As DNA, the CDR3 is TGTGCCAGCAGCGTAGAGCCAATCGGAGAAGACTATGGCTACACCTTC.

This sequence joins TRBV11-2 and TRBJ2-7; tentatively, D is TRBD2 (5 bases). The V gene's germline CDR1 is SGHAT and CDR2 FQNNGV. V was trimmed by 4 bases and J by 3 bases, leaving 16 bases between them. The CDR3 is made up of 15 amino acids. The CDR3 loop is CASSSGKTRFYEQYF. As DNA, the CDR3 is TGTGCCAGCAGCTCCGGGAAAACTAGGTTCTACGAGCAGTACTTC.

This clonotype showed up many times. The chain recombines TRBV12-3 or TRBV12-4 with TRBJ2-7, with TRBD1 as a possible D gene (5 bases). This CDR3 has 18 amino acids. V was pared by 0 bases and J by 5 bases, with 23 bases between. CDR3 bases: TGTGCCAGCAGTTTAGCCACGACCCTACGTCCAGGGTATCACGAGCAGTACTTC. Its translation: CASSLATTLRPGYHEQYF.

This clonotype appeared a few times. Written as DNA, the CDR3 is TGCGCCAGCAGCTTGGCTACCCGCGTCGTCAATGAGCAGTTCTTC. Protein: CASSLATRVVNEQFF. V is TRBV5-1 and J is TRBJ2-1; D unclear. The ends were cut back, 0 bases at V and 6 bases at J, with 13 bases in the middle. From germline, CDR1 is SGHRS and CDR2 YFSETQ. CDR3 size: 15 residues.

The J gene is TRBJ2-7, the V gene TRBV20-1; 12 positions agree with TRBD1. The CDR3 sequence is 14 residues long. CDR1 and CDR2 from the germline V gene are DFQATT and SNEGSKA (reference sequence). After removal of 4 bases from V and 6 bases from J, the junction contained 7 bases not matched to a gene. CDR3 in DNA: TGCAGTGCTAAACCCGGGACAGGGGGCGGCGAGCAGTACTTC. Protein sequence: CSAKPGTGGGEQYF.

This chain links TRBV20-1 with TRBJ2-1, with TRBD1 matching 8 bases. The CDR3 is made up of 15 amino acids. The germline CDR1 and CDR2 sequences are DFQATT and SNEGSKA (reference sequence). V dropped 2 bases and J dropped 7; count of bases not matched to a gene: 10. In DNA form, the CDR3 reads TGCAGTGCTAGATCAGGCGGGACAGGCAGGAATGAGCAGTTCTTC. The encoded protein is CSARSGGTGRNEQFF.

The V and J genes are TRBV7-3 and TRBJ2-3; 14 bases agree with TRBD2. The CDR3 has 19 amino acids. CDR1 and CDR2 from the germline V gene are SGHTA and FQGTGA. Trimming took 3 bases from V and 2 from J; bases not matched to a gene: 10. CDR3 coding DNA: TGTGCCAGCAGCTTTACGCCCGGGACTAGCGGGGGCTACACAGATACGCAGTATTTT. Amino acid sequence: CASSFTPGTSGGYTDTQYF.

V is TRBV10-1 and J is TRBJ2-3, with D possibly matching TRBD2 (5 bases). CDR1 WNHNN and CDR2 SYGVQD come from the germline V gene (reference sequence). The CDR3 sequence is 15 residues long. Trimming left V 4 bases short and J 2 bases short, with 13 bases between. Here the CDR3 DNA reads TGCGCCAGCAGTGGAGGGAATAGGGACACAGATACGCAGTATTTT. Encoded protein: CASSGGNRDTDTQYF.

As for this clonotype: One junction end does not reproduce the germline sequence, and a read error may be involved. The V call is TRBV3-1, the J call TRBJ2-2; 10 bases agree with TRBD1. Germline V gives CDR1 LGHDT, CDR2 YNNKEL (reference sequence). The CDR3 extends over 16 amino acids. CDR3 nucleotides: TGTGCCAGCAGCCAGCGGGACAGGGGCTATGCCGGGGAGCTGGTTTTT. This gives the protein CASSQRDRGYAGELVF. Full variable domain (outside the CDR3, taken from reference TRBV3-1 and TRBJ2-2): DTAVSQTPKYLVTQMGNDKSIKCEQNLGHDTMYWYKQDSKKFLKIMFSYNNKELIINETVPNRFSPKSPDKAHLNLHINSLELGDSAVYFCASSQRDRGYAGELVFGEGSRLTVL.

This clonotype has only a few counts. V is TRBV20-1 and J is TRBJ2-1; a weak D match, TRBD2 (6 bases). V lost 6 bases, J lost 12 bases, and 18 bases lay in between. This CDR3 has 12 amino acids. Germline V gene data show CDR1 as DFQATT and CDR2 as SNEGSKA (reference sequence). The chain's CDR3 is CSAGTPGPWQFF. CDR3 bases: TGCAGTGCCGGGACTCCCGGGCCGTGGCAGTTCTTC.

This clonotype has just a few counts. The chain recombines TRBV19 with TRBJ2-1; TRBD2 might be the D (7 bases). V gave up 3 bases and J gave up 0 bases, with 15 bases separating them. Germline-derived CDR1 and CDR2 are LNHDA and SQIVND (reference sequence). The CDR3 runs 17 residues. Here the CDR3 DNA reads TGTGCCAGTAGTATTCGCGGGGGCGCGAGCTCCTACAATGAGCAGTTCTTC. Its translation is CASSIRGGASSYNEQFF.

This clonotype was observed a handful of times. CDR3 nucleotide sequence: TGTGCCAGCAGGTCTATCTCCCCCACTGAAGCTTTCTTT. It encodes CASRSISPTEAFF. The J gene is TRBJ1-1, the V gene TRBV5-8; D remains unclear. The V end lost 5 bases, the J end lost 4 bases, and 12 bases lay between the germline ends. The CDR3 consists of 13 residues. The germline CDR1 and CDR2 sequences are SGHTS and YDEGEE.

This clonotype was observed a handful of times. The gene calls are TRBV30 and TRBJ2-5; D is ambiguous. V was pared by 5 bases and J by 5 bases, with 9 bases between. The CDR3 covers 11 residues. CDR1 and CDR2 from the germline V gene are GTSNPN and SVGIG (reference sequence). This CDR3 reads CAWGVWETQYF. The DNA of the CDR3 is TGTGCCTGGGGGGTTTGGGAGACCCAGTACTTC.

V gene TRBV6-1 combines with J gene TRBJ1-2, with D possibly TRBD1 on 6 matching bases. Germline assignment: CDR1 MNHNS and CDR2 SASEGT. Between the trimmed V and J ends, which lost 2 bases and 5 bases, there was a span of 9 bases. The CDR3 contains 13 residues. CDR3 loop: CASSEQGTYGYTF. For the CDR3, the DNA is TGTGCCAGCAGTGAACAGGGGACTTATGGCTACACCTTC.

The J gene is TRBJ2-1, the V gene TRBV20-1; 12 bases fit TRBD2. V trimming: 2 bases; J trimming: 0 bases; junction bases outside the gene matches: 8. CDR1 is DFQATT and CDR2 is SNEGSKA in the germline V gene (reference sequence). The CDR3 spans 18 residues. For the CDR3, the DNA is TGCAGTGCTAGATTTCGGCTAGCGGGAGGGGGCTCCTACAATGAGCAGTTCTTC. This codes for CSARFRLAGGGSYNEQFF.

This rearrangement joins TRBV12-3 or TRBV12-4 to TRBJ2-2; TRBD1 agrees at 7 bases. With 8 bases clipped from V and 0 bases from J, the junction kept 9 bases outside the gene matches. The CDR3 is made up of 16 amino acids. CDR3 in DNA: TGTGCCAGCCCGACAGGGCCAGCGGCGAACACCGGGGAGCTGTTTTTT. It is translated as CASPTGPAANTGELFF.

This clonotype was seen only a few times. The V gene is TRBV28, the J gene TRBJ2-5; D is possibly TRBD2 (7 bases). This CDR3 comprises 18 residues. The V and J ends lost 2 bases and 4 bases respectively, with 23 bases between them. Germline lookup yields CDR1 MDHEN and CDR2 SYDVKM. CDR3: CASSLGARGRIWAETQYF. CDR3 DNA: TGTGCCAGCAGTTTAGGCGCGCGGGGGCGCATATGGGCAGAGACCCAGTACTTC.

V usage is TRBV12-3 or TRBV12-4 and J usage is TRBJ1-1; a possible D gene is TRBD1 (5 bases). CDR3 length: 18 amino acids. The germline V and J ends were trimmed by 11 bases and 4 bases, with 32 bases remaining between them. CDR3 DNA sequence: TGTGCCTTCCGTATGGCGACTGACCTCGGGCAGGGCGTCACTGAAGCTTTCTTT. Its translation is CAFRMATDLGQGVTEAFF.

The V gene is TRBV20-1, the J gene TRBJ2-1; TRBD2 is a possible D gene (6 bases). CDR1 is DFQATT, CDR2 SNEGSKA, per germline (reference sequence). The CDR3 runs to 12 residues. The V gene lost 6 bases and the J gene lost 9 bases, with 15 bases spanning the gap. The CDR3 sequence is CSAKKRDFEQFF. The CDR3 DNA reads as TGCAGTGCCAAGAAACGGGACTTTGAGCAGTTCTTC.

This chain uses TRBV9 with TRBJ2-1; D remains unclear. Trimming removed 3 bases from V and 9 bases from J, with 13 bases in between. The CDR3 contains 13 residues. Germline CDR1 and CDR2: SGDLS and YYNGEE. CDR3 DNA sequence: TGTGCCAGCAGCGGAAGTGTGGTCGGTGAGCAGTTCTTC. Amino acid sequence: CASSGSVVGEQFF.

The CDR3 region is CASSSLFLDRVAFF. The CDR3 nucleotides are TGTGCCAGCAGTTCCCTCTTTTTAGACAGGGTGGCTTTCTTT. This chain connects TRBV12-3 or TRBV12-4 to TRBJ1-1; 7 positions match TRBD1. V trimming: 4 bases; J trimming: 11 bases; junction bases outside the gene matches: 13. The CDR3 has 14 residues.

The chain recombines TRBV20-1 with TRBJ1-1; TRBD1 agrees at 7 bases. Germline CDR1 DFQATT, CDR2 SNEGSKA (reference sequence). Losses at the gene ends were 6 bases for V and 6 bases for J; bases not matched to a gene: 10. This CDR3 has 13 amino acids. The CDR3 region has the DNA TGCAGTGCGCGTTTACCGGGACAGTCTGAAGCTTTCTTT. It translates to CSARLPGQSEAFF.

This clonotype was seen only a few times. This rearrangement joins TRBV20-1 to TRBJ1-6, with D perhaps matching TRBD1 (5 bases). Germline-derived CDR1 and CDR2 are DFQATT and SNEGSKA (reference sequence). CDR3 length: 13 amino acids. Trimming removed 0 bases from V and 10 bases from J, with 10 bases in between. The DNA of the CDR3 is TGCAGTGCTAGAGAGGTGCGGGACTCACCCCTCCACTTT. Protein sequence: CSAREVRDSPLHF.

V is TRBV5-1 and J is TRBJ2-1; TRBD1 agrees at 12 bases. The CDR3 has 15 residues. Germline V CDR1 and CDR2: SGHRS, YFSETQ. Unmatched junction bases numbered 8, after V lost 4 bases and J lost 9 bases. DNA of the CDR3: TGCGCCAGCAGCATTGGGACAGGGGGCCAGGTTGAGCAGTTCTTC. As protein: CASSIGTGGQVEQFF. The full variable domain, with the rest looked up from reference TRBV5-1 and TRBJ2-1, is KAGVTQTPRYLIKTRGQQVTLSCSPISGHRSVSWYQQTPGQGLQFLFEYFSETQRNKGNFPGRFSGRQFSNSRSEMNVSTLELGDSALYLCASSIGTGGQVEQFFGPGTRLTVL.

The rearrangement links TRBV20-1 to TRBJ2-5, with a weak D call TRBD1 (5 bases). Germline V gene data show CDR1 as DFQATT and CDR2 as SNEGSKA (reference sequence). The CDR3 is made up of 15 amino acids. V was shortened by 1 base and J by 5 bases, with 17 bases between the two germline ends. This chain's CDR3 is CSARGPGTAGETQYF. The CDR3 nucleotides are TGCAGTGCTAGAGGTCCGGGTACTGCAGGGGAGACCCAGTACTTC.

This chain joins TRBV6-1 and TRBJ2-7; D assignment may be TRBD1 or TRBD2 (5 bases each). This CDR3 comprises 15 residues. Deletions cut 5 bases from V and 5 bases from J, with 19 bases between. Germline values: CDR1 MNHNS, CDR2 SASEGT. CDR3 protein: CASSRPLAEGNEQYF. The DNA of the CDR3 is TGTGCCAGCAGTCGTCCGTTGGCCGAGGGGAACGAGCAGTACTTC.